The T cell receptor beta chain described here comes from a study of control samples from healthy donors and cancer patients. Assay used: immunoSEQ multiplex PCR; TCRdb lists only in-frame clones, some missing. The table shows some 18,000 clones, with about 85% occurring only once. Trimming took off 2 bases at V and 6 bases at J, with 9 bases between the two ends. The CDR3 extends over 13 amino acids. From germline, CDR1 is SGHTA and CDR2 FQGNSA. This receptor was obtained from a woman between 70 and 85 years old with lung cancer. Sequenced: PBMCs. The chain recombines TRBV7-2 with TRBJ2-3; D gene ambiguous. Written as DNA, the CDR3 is TGTGCCAGCAGCTTACCCTCTCACGATACGCAGTATTTT. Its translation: CASSLPSHDTQYF.